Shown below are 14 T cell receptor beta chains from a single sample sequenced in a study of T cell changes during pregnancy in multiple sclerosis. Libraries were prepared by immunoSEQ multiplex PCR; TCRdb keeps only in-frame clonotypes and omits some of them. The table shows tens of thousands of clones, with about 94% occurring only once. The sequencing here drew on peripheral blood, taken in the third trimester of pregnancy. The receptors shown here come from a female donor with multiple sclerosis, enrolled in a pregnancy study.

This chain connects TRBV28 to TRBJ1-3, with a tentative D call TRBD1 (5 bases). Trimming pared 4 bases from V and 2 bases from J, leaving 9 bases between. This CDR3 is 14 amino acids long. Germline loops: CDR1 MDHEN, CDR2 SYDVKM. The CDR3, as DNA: TGTGCCAGCAGTTCTGTCAGGGCTGGAAACACCATATATTTT. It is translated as CASSSVRAGNTIYF.

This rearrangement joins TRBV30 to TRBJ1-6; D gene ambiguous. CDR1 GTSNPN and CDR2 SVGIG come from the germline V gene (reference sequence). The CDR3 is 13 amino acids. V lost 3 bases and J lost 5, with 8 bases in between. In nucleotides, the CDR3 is TGTGCCTGGAGACGAGATGATAATTCACCCCTCCACTTT. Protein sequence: CAWRRDDNSPLHF.

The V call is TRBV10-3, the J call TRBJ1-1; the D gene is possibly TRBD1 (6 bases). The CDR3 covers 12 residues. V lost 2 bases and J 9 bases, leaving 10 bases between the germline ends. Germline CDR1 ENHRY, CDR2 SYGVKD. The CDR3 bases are TGTGCCATCAGTGAGACGGACAGCCAAGCTTTCTTT. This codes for CAISETDSQAFF.

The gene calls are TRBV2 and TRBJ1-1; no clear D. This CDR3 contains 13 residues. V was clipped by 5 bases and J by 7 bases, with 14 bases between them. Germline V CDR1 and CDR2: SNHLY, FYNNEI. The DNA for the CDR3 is TGTGCCAGCAGTTACGCGGAGGGAATTGAAGCTTTCTTT. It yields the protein CASSYAEGIEAFF.

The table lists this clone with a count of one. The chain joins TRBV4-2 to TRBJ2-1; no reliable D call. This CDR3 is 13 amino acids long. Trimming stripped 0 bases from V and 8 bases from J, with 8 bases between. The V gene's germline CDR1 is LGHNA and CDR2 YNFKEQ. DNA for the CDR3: TGTGCCAGCAGCCAAGATCTATCTGATGAGCAGTTCTTC. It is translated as CASSQDLSDEQFF.

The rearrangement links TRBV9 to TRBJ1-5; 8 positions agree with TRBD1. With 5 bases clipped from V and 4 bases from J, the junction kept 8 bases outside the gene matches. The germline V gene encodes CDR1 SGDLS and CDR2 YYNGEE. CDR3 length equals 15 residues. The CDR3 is CASSLGQGGNQPQHF. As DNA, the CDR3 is TGTGCCAGCAGTCTTGGACAGGGCGGTAATCAGCCCCAGCATTTT.

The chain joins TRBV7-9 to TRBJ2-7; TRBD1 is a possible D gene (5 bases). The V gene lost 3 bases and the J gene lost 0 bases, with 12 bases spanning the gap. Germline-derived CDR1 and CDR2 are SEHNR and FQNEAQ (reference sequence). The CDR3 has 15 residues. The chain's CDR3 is CASSFVTDNSYEQYF. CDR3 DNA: TGTGCCAGCAGCTTTGTGACAGATAACTCCTACGAGCAGTACTTC. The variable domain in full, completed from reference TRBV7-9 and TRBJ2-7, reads DTGVSQNPRHKITKRGQNVTFRCDPISEHNRLYWYRQTLGQGPEFLTYFQNEAQLEKSRLLSDRFSAERPKGSFSTLEIQRTEQGDSAMYLCASSFVTDNSYEQYFGPGTRLTVT.

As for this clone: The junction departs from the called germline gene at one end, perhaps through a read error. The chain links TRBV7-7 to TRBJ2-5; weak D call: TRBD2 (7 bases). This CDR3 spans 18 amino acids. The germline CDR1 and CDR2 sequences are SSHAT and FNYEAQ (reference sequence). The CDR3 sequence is CASSLVRGGLGKQETQYF. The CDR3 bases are TGTGCTAGCAGCTTAGTGAGGGGGGGCCTCGGCAAGCAAGAGACCCAGTACTTC.

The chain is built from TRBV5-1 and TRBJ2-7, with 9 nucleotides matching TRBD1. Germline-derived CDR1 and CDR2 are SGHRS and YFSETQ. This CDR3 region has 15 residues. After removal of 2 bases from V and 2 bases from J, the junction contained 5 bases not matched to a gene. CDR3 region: CASSLGTGITYEQYF. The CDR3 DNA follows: TGCGCCAGCAGCTTAGGGACAGGGATAACCTACGAGCAGTACTTC.

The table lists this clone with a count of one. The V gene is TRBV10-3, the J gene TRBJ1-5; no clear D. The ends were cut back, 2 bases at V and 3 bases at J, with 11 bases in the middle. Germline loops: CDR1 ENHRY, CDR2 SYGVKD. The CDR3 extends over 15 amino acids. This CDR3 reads CAISEPGRANQPQHF. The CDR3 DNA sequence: TGTGCCATCAGTGAGCCCGGGAGAGCCAATCAGCCCCAGCATTTT.

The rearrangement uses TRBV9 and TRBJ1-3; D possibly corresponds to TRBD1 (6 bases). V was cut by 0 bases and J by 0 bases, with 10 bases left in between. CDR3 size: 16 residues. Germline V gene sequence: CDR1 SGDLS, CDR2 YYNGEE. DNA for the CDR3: TGTGCCAGCAGCGTAGGAGGGGGAGACTCTGGAAACACCATATATTTT. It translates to CASSVGGGDSGNTIYF.

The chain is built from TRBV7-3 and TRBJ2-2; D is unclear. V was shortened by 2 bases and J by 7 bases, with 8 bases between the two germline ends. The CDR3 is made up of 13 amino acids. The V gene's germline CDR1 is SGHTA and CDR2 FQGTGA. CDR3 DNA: TGTGCCAGCAGCTTAGTTGAGCACGGGGAGCTGTTTTTT. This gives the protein CASSLVEHGELFF.

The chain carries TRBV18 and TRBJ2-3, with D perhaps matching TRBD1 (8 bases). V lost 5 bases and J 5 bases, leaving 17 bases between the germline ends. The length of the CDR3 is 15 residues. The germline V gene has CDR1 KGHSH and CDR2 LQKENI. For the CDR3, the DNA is TGTGCCAGCTCAAGCGGGACAGGAGGCTTAGATACGCAGTATTTT. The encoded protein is CASSSGTGGLDTQYF.

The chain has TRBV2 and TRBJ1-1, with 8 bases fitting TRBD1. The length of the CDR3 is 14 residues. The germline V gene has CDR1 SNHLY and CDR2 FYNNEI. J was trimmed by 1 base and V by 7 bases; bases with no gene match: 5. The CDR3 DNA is TGTGCCAGCACCGACGGGACAGGGAACACTGAAGCTTTCTTT. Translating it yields CASTDGTGNTEAFF.